This passage covers 31 T cell receptor beta chains from one sample sequenced in a study of regulatory T cells in long-lasting Graves disease. Documented time point: newly diagnosed GD, antithyroid drugs for less than 3 months. The TCR library used RNA extracted from PBMCs. Arm-PCR with iRepertoire HTBI primers amplified the CDR3 regions for these TCR beta libraries. TCRdb redid the calling of the multiplex PCR reads with MiXCR, one entry per CDR3 protein. Of more than 400,000 distinct CDR3 sequences in the sample, 15% to 20% were seen once. This sample was also put to use in a study of T cells in Graves' hyperthyroidism and ophthalmopathy.

The starting material was peripheral blood mononuclear cells (PBMCs), obtained at new diagnosis, from a patient treated with antithyroid drugs. These receptor sequences come from a man in his forties with Graves disease.

This clonotype has a handful of counts. The V gene is TRBV12-3 or TRBV12-4, the J gene TRBJ2-1; D not resolved. Trimming took off 6 bases at V and 8 bases at J, with 17 bases between the two ends. This CDR3 contains 14 residues. The CDR3 here is CASSPTESWDEQFF. DNA of the CDR3: TGTGCCAGCAGCCCCACAGAGTCGTGGGATGAGCAGTTCTTC.

The table lists this clonotype with many counts. The V call is TRBV2, the J call TRBJ2-5; tentatively, D is TRBD1 or TRBD2 (5 bases each). The CDR3 totals 15 residues. Trimming left V 4 bases short and J 3 bases short, with 15 bases between. The V gene's germline CDR1 is SNHLY and CDR2 FYNNEI. The CDR3 loop reads CASSANRGGKETQYF. For the CDR3, the DNA is TGTGCCAGCAGTGCCAACCGGGGCGGAAAAGAGACCCAGTACTTC.

This clonotype was detected only a few times. The V and J genes are TRBV27 and TRBJ2-2; 7 bases map to TRBD1. The CDR3 totals 15 residues. Unmatched junction bases numbered 5, after V lost 0 bases and J lost 7 bases. CDR1 MNHEY and CDR2 SMNVEV come from the germline V gene (reference sequence). CDR3 sequence (DNA): TGTGCCAGCAGTTTATCACAGGGGCTGTTCGGGGAGCTGTTTTTT. Its protein product is CASSLSQGLFGELFF.

This clonotype showed up many times. The CDR3 nucleotides read TGTGCCAGCAGTTGGGGCAAGGGAAAGGGCACTGAAGCTTTCTTT. Protein sequence: CASSWGKGKGTEAFF. The chain is built from TRBV12-3 or TRBV12-4 and TRBJ1-1; D is perhaps TRBD1 (5 bases). The CDR3 runs to 15 residues. Deletions cut 4 bases from V and 4 bases from J, with 16 bases between.

To note about this clonotype: Just one base apart from a much larger clone, this may be a read error. This sequence joins TRBV28 and TRBJ2-3; 12 positions match TRBD2. The assigned J gene may be wrong: the sequence end matches TRBJ2-1 better. Germline V gives CDR1 MDHEN, CDR2 SYDVKM. There are 15 residues in the CDR3. The CDR3 DNA is TGTGCCAGCAGTTTAGGGGCTAGCGGGAGGGAAGAGCAGTTCTTC. Encoded protein: CASSLGASGREEQFF.

This clonotype was seen ten or more times. V and J are TRBV3-1 and TRBJ2-5, with 11 bases identical to TRBD2. This CDR3 has 18 residues. Per the germline V gene, CDR1 is LGHDT and CDR2 is YNNKEL (reference sequence). The ends lost 0 bases at V and 5 bases at J; junction bases unmatched: 11. The CDR3 loop is CASSQDLKLAGGGETQYF. The CDR3 bases are TGTGCCAGCAGCCAAGATCTAAAGCTAGCGGGAGGAGGGGAGACCCAGTACTTC.

This clonotype appeared a few times. The V and J genes are TRBV7-2 and TRBJ1-4; TRBD1 aligns across 8 bases. Losses at the gene ends were 4 bases for V and 4 bases for J; bases not matched to a gene: 2. Looked up from germline, CDR1 is SGHTA and CDR2 is FQGNSA. The CDR3 sequence is 14 residues long. The CDR3 here is CASSSGQVNEKLFF. The CDR3 coding sequence is TGTGCCAGCAGCTCGGGACAGGTTAATGAAAAACTGTTTTTT.

As concerns this clonotype: The conserved phenylalanine or tryptophan normally closing the CDR3 is absent here, so this likely arose from a read error. The chain couples TRBV2 to TRBJ2-3; the D is unclear. Germline CDR1 and CDR2: SNHLY and FYNNEI. CDR3 length: 13 residues. V lost 6 bases and J lost 2, with 9 bases in between. In nucleotides, the CDR3 is TGTGCCAGCAGCCTAGACCCCACAGATACGCAGTATTTA. Its translation is CASSLDPTDTQYL.

This clonotype has just a few counts. This sequence joins TRBV5-1 and TRBJ2-7; no reliable D call. The CDR3 covers 13 residues. The V and J ends lost 0 bases and 4 bases respectively, with 8 bases between them. Germline V CDR1 and CDR2: SGHRS, YFSETQ. The CDR3 here is CASSLDVRYEQYF. For the CDR3, the DNA is TGCGCCAGCAGCTTGGACGTCCGGTACGAGCAGTACTTC.

This clonotype has a handful of counts. V gene TRBV12-3 or TRBV12-4 combines with J gene TRBJ1-5; D unclear. This CDR3 comprises 14 residues. V lost 5 bases and J lost 3, with 11 bases in between. CDR3: CASSIDWNNQPQHF. CDR3 sequence (DNA): TGTGCCAGCAGTATCGACTGGAACAATCAGCCCCAGCATTTT.

The sample holds many counts of this clonotype. The rearrangement links TRBV6-1 to TRBJ2-7; maybe TRBD2 (6 bases). This CDR3 region has 13 residues. Germline V CDR1 and CDR2: MNHNS, SASEGT. V was cut by 6 bases and J by 6 bases, with 15 bases left in between. In nucleotides, the CDR3 is TGTGCCAGCAGGGGGAGGACCTATGGCGAGCAGTACTTC. Translating gives CASRGRTYGEQYF.

To note about this clonotype: This clone may be a read error of a much larger clone one base away. This sequence joins TRBV11-2 and TRBJ2-1, with D maybe TRBD2 (6 bases). V gave up 4 bases and J gave up 1 base, with 11 bases separating them. The V gene's germline CDR1 is SGHAT and CDR2 FQNNGV. CDR3 length: 15 residues. The CDR3 region is CASSSLGLSYNEQFF. The CDR3 region has the DNA TGTGCCAGCAGCTCATTGGGACTTTCCTACAATGAGCAGTTCTTC.

In this sample, this clonotype turned up many times. The chain recombines TRBV6-1 with TRBJ1-2; TRBD1 is a possible D gene (6 bases). This CDR3 spans 15 amino acids. Germline loops: CDR1 MNHNS, CDR2 SASEGT. Trimming took off 7 bases at V and 8 bases at J, with 23 bases between the two ends. CDR3 region: CASKPALWGPSGYTF. The CDR3 DNA reads as TGTGCCAGCAAACCAGCACTGTGGGGGCCGAGCGGCTACACCTTC.

This clonotype came up many times. The V and J genes are TRBV18 and TRBJ2-1, with 8 nucleotides matching TRBD1. J was trimmed by 7 bases and V by 3 bases; bases with no gene match: 11. Germline CDR1 and CDR2: KGHSH and LQKENI. This CDR3 region has 16 residues. CDR3 sequence: CASSPLLQGAPNEQFF. In DNA form, the CDR3 reads TGTGCCAGCTCACCTTTACTCCAGGGGGCGCCGAATGAGCAGTTCTTC.

This clonotype was found many times. This chain connects TRBV6-2 or TRBV6-3 to TRBJ2-1; TRBD2 might be the D (6 bases). Trimming removed 7 bases from V and 0 bases from J, with 19 bases in between. Looked up from germline, CDR1 is MNHEY and CDR2 is SVGEGT. This CDR3 is 17 amino acids long. In nucleotides, the CDR3 is TGTGCCAGCAACCCCTTGGGCCTAGCGTACTCCTACAATGAGCAGTTCTTC. Its translation: CASNPLGLAYSYNEQFF.

This clonotype was detected a few times. The CDR3 reads CASSPRTTYNEQFF. CDR3 DNA sequence: TGTGCCAGCAGCCCGCGGACAACCTACAATGAGCAGTTCTTC. The J gene is TRBJ2-1, the V gene TRBV7-2; D possibly corresponds to TRBD1 (5 bases). Deletions cut 5 bases from V and 2 bases from J, with 10 bases between. Germline V gene data show CDR1 as SGHTA and CDR2 as FQGNSA. This CDR3 contains 14 residues.

The chain links TRBV28 to TRBJ2-7; tentatively, D is TRBD1 (6 bases). This CDR3 is built from 14 residues. V was trimmed by 6 bases and J by 4 bases, leaving 16 bases between them. Per the germline V gene, CDR1 is MDHEN and CDR2 is SYDVKM. The CDR3 protein is CASSSGTPMYEQYF. In nucleotides, the CDR3 is TGTGCCAGCAGCTCCGGGACACCTATGTACGAGCAGTACTTC.

V gene TRBV20-1 combines with J gene TRBJ2-1, with 12 bases matching TRBD2. The CDR3 spans 15 residues. J gave up 4 bases and V 3 bases, and 4 bases lay outside the gene matches. Germline lookup yields CDR1 DFQATT and CDR2 SNEGSKA (reference sequence). The chain's CDR3 is CSARRGTSGYNEQFF. The CDR3 nucleotides are TGCAGTGCTAGGAGGGGGACTAGCGGGTACAATGAGCAGTTCTTC.

As concerns this clonotype: A read error may account for a junction end that differs from germline. The chain combines TRBV5-1 with TRBJ2-5; 7 positions agree with TRBD1. The DNA end is a closer match to TRBJ2-7, so the J assignment may be wrong. The V gene's germline CDR1 is SGHRS and CDR2 YFSETQ. The CDR3 is 13 residues long. The CDR3 loop reads CASRLGQSYEQYF. CDR3 nucleotide sequence: TGCGCCAGCAGGTTGGGACAGTCCTACGAGCAGTACTTC.

This clonotype occurred many times. V is TRBV12-3 or TRBV12-4 and J is TRBJ2-7; TRBD1 aligns across 9 bases. V lost 4 bases and J lost 9; bases outside the gene matches: 7. The CDR3 runs to 13 residues. The CDR3 region is CASSSNRGRGQYF. The CDR3 DNA follows: TGTGCCAGCAGTTCCAACAGGGGGCGCGGGCAGTACTTC.

This clonotype was seen only a few times. The rearrangement uses TRBV7-3 and TRBJ2-2; a possible D gene is TRBD2 (6 bases). CDR1 is SGHTA and CDR2 is FQGTGA in the germline V gene. V dropped 5 bases and J dropped 1 base, with 11 bases sitting between them. The CDR3 runs to 15 residues. CDR3 nucleotides: TGTGCCAGCAGCGCGCGGGACCTGAACACCGGGGAGCTGTTTTTT. Amino acids: CASSARDLNTGELFF.

This clonotype has at least ten counts. The chain employs TRBV7-9 and TRBJ1-1; the D gene is possibly TRBD1 (5 bases). Trimming shortened V by 5 bases and J by 3 bases, and 10 bases separated the two germline ends. The CDR3 contains 13 residues. CDR1 is SEHNR and CDR2 is FQNEAQ in the germline V gene (reference sequence). CDR3 residues: CASSGRVDTEAFF. The CDR3 nucleotides read TGTGCCAGCAGCGGCAGGGTAGACACTGAAGCTTTCTTT.

This clonotype was counted ten times or more. The V call is TRBV3-1, the J call TRBJ2-3; D not certain. With 0 bases removed from V and 5 bases from J, the gap between germline ends came to 6 bases. The germline CDR1 and CDR2 sequences are LGHDT and YNNKEL (reference sequence). The CDR3 has 13 amino acids. CDR3 nucleotide sequence: TGTGCCAGCAGCCAAGATCGACTAGATACGCAGTATTTT. Translation gives CASSQDRLDTQYF.

This clonotype was seen a few times. This may come from a read error, since a much larger clone is one base off. The CDR3 here is CASSGGPNEKLFF. In DNA form, the CDR3 reads TGTGCCAGCAGCGGGGGGCCTAATGAAAAACTGTTTTTT. This chain connects TRBV7-9 to TRBJ1-4, with D perhaps matching TRBD1 (6 bases). Trimming removed 5 bases from V and 3 bases from J, with 7 bases in between. The germline gives CDR1 SEHNR, CDR2 FQNEAQ (reference sequence). This CDR3 has 13 residues.

The table lists this clonotype with many counts. This chain uses TRBV15 with TRBJ2-5; D gene uncertain. Germline CDR1 is LNHNV and CDR2 is YYDKDF (reference sequence). V was shortened by 0 bases and J by 5 bases, with 7 bases between the two germline ends. The CDR3 is 13 amino acids. The CDR3 spells CATSRDSGETQYF. In nucleotides, the CDR3 is TGTGCCACCAGCAGAGACAGTGGGGAGACCCAGTACTTC.

The chain couples TRBV19 to TRBJ2-2; D may be TRBD1 (6 bases). Germline values: CDR1 LNHDA, CDR2 SQIVND (reference sequence). This CDR3 contains 14 residues. V was cut by 4 bases and J by 1 base, with 7 bases left in between. CDR3 nucleotide sequence: TGTGCCAGTAGTAGACAGGTGAACACCGGGGAGCTGTTTTTT. Protein product: CASSRQVNTGELFF.

The chain has TRBV5-1 and TRBJ2-7, with TRBD1 matching 7 bases. Losses at the gene ends were 0 bases for V and 0 bases for J; bases not matched to a gene: 3. Germline CDR1 SGHRS, CDR2 YFSETQ. The CDR3 sequence is 15 residues long. The CDR3 here is CASSLVDRSSYEQYF. Written as DNA, the CDR3 is TGCGCCAGCAGCTTGGTGGACAGGAGCTCCTACGAGCAGTACTTC.

This clonotype was detected only a few times. V usage is TRBV6-5 and J usage is TRBJ2-5; unclear D gene. The V end was cut by 4 bases, the J end by 3 bases, with 15 bases between. CDR1 and CDR2 from the germline V gene are MNHEY and SVGAGI. This CDR3 contains 15 residues. As DNA, the CDR3 is TGTGCCAGCAGTTTTTTGCCTACAACGAAAGAGACCCAGTACTTC. Translating it yields CASSFLPTTKETQYF.

This clonotype was seen repeatedly, ten times or more. The chain uses TRBV5-1 and TRBJ2-7; D remains unclear. This CDR3 region has 14 residues. Trimming shortened V by 4 bases and J by 4 bases, and 15 bases separated the two germline ends. Germline values: CDR1 SGHRS, CDR2 YFSETQ. Here the CDR3 reads CASSRDKGVYEQYF. The DNA for the CDR3 is TGCGCCAGCAGCCGAGATAAGGGCGTTTACGAGCAGTACTTC.

This clonotype has a handful of counts. V usage is TRBV11-3 and J usage is TRBJ2-1, with 7 bases fitting TRBD2. This CDR3 spans 16 amino acids. Germline CDR1 reads SGHNT; CDR2 reads YENEEA. The V and J ends lost 1 base and 9 bases, in that order; junction bases with no gene match: 12. CDR3: CASSLGSGGRVGEQFF. In DNA form, the CDR3 reads TGTGCCAGCAGCTTAGGATCGGGCGGGAGAGTGGGTGAGCAGTTCTTC.

This clonotype appeared many times. At one of its ends the junction is not consistent with the germline gene, which may arise from a read error. J is TRBJ1-2 and V is TRBV5-1, with a weak D call TRBD1 (6 bases). Germline CDR1 is SGHRS and CDR2 is YFSETQ. CDR3 length: 13 amino acids. The CDR3 is CASSLGQSYGYTF. CDR3 in DNA: TGTGCCAGCAGTTTAGGACAGTCCTATGGCTACACCTTC.